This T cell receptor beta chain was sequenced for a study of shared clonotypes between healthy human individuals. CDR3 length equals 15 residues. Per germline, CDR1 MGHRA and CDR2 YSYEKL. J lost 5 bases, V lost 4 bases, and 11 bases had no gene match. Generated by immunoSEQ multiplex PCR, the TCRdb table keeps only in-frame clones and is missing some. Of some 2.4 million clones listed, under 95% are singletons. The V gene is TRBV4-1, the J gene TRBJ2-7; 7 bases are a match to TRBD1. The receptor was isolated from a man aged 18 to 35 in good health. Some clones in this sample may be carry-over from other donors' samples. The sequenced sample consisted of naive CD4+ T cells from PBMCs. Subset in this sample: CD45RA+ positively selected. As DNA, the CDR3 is TGCGCCAGCAGCCTTTCACTACAGGGGACCGACGAGCAGTACTTC. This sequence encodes CASSLSLQGTDEQYF.